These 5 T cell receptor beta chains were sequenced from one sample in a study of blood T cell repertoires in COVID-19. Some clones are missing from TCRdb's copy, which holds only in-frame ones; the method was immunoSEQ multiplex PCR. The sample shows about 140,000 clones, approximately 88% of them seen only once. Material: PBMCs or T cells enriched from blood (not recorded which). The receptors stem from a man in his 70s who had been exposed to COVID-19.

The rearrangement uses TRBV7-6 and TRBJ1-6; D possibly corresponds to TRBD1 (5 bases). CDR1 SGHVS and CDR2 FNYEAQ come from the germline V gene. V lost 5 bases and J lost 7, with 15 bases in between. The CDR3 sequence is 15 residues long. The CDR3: CASSGTPGGNSPLHF. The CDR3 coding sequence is TGTGCCAGCAGCGGGACTCCGGGAGGCAATTCACCCCTCCACTTT.

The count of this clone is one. CDR3 bases: TGTGCCAGCTCACCACCGAGGGAACTGGGAGCCGGGGAGCTGTTTTTT. It specifies CASSPPRELGAGELFF. This rearrangement joins TRBV18 to TRBJ2-2; D might be TRBD2 (5 bases). V gave up 0 bases and J gave up 6 bases, with 14 bases separating them. CDR1 KGHSH and CDR2 LQKENI come from the germline V gene. The CDR3 is made up of 16 amino acids. Full variable domain (missing parts from reference TRBV18 and TRBJ2-2): NAGVMQNPRHLVRRRGQEARLRCSPMKGHSHVYWYRQLPEEGLKFMVYLQKENIIDESGMPKERFSAEFPKEGPSILRIQQVVRGDSAAYFCASSPPRELGAGELFFGEGSRLTVL.

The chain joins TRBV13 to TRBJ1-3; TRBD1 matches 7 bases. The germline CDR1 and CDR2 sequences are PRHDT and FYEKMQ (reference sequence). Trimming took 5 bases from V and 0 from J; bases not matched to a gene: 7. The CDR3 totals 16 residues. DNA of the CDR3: TGTGCCAGCAGCGACAGGGACCTCCTCTCTGGAAACACCATATATTTT. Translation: CASSDRDLLSGNTIYF.

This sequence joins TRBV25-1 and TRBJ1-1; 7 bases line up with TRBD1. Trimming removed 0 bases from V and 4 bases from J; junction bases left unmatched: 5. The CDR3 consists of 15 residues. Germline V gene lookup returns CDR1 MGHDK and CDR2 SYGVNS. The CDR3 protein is CASSEYLDRATEAFF. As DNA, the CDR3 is TGTGCCAGCAGTGAATACCTAGACAGGGCCACTGAAGCTTTCTTT.

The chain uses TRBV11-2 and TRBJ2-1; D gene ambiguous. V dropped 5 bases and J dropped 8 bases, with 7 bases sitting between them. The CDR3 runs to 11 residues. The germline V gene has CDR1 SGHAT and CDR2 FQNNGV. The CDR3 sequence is CASSPKYEQFF. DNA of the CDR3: TGTGCCAGCAGCCCTAAGTATGAGCAGTTCTTC.